The 27 T cell receptor beta chains below all came from one sample that was sequenced in a study of OX40 agonist ivuxolimab in advanced cancers. Profiling relied on immunoSEQ multiplex PCR, and the TCRdb table lists in-frame clones only, not all of them. The data show 53,000 or so clones, with just under 80% seen just once and roughly 2.5% held by the top ten. The sample here was CD4+ or CD8+ T cells sorted from blood, taken in a trial of the OX40 agonist ivuxolimab. The receptors were gathered from an adult with an advanced solid tumor such as melanoma, head and neck, liver or kidney cancer.

The V and J genes are TRBV5-4 and TRBJ2-3; 7 bases are shared with TRBD1. Germline loops: CDR1 SGHNT, CDR2 YYREEE (reference sequence). The V gene end was trimmed by 4 bases and the J gene end by 5 bases; junction bases not matched to a gene: 13. CDR3 length: 16 amino acids. CDR3 sequence: CASSPPGQSLGDTQYF. CDR3 coding DNA: TGTGCCAGCAGCCCCCCGGGACAGTCGTTAGGAGATACGCAGTATTTT.

The J gene is TRBJ1-3, the V gene TRBV27; 8 bases agree with TRBD1. Trimming removed 8 bases from V and 4 bases from J; junction bases left unmatched: 4. Germline V CDR1 and CDR2: MNHEY, SMNVEV (reference sequence). There are 13 residues in the CDR3. The CDR3 DNA reads as TGTGCCAGCGGACAGGGATCGGGAAACACCATATATTTT. Translation gives CASGQGSGNTIYF.

This clone was found once. The rearrangement uses TRBV7-9 and TRBJ1-6; D remains unclear. Germline V gene data show CDR1 as SEHNR and CDR2 as FQNEAQ (reference sequence). The CDR3 covers 14 residues. Trimming took off 2 bases at V and 6 bases at J, with 8 bases between the two ends. CDR3 residues: CASSLLGINSPLHF. The CDR3 region has the DNA TGTGCCAGCAGCTTACTGGGGATTAATTCACCCCTCCACTTT.

V gene TRBV7-9 combines with J gene TRBJ1-2; no reliable D call. This CDR3 has 13 amino acids. The V end was cut by 1 base, the J end by 8 bases, with 11 bases between. Germline CDR1 and CDR2: SEHNR and FQNEAQ (reference sequence). The chain's CDR3 is CASSLGTSEGYTF. CDR3 in DNA: TGTGCCAGCAGCTTAGGAACTTCAGAAGGCTACACCTTC. Together with reference TRBV7-9 and TRBJ1-2, the CDR3 gives the full variable domain: DTGVSQNPRHKITKRGQNVTFRCDPISEHNRLYWYRQTLGQGPEFLTYFQNEAQLEKSRLLSDRFSAERPKGSFSTLEIQRTEQGDSAMYLCASSLGTSEGYTFGSGTRLTVV.

The chain combines TRBV7-2 with TRBJ2-1; a weak D match, TRBD2 (5 bases). The germline V and J ends were trimmed by 7 bases and 9 bases, with 19 bases remaining between them. The CDR3 contains 14 residues. Germline CDR1 reads SGHTA; CDR2 reads FQGNSA. The DNA for the CDR3 is TGTGCCAGCACCCCGGGCCCACGCCGGGGTGAGCAGTTCTTC. Translated, it gives CASTPGPRRGEQFF.

The chain combines TRBV5-6 with TRBJ2-7; TRBD2 might be the D (6 bases). This CDR3 is 15 amino acids long. Germline V lookup: CDR1 SGHDT, CDR2 YYEEEE. The V end lost 1 base, the J end lost 1 base, and 12 bases lay between the germline ends. The CDR3 nucleotides are TGTGCCAGCAGCTTGTTAGGGAGGTCTTCCTACGAGCAGTACTTC. It yields the protein CASSLLGRSSYEQYF.

This sequence joins TRBV18 and TRBJ2-1; a weak D match, TRBD2 (6 bases). Germline CDR1 reads KGHSH; CDR2 reads LQKENI. This CDR3 spans 14 amino acids. Trimming cost V 2 bases and J 9 bases, with 14 bases left between them. The CDR3 spells CASSPRDFHTEQFF. CDR3 bases: TGTGCCAGCTCACCAAGGGACTTTCATACTGAGCAGTTCTTC. The full variable domain, its missing parts supplied by reference TRBV18 and TRBJ2-1, is NAGVMQNPRHLVRRRGQEARLRCSPMKGHSHVYWYRQLPEEGLKFMVYLQKENIIDESGMPKERFSAEFPKEGPSILRIQQVVRGDSAAYFCASSPRDFHTEQFFGPGTRLTVL.

The chain links TRBV10-3 to TRBJ1-1; TRBD1 matches at 7 bases. Germline lookup yields CDR1 ENHRY and CDR2 SYGVKD. V dropped 2 bases and J dropped 5; count of bases not matched to a gene: 5. The CDR3 totals 14 residues. The CDR3 DNA reads as TGTGCCATCAGTGAGGCAGGGGGGAAAACTGAAGCTTTCTTT. It is translated as CAISEAGGKTEAFF.

In this sample, this clone turned up many times. CDR3 sequence: CSVEGYRDEQYF. The CDR3 nucleotides are TGCAGCGTTGAGGGGTATAGGGACGAGCAGTACTTC. This rearrangement joins TRBV29-1 to TRBJ2-7, with D unresolved. CDR1 is SQVTM and CDR2 is ANQGSEA in the germline V gene. The CDR3 runs to 12 residues. V shed 3 bases and J shed 5 bases, with 11 bases lying between them.

The rearrangement links TRBV7-8 to TRBJ1-6; D not resolved. This CDR3 contains 15 residues. The germline gives CDR1 SGHVS, CDR2 FQNEAQ. Trimming shortened V by 1 base and J by 9 bases, and 13 bases separated the two germline ends. CDR3: CASSLGRGLGSPLHF. In nucleotides, the CDR3 is TGTGCCAGCAGCTTAGGTCGGGGATTGGGTTCACCCCTCCACTTT. The entire variable domain, with the rest obtained from reference TRBV7-8 and TRBJ1-6, is as follows: GAGVSQSPRYKVAKRGQDVALRCDPISGHVSLFWYQQALGQGPEFLTYFQNEAQLDKSGLPSDRFFAERPEGSVSTLKIQRTQQEDSAVYLCASSLGRGLGSPLHFGNGTRLTVT.

The chain recombines TRBV10-2 with TRBJ2-7, with no clear D. The ends were cut back, 5 bases at V and 0 bases at J, with 11 bases in the middle. CDR3 length equals 14 residues. Germline CDR1 and CDR2: WSHSY and SAAADI. CDR3 in amino acids: CASSLKGFSYEQYF. The CDR3 DNA reads TGCGCCAGCAGTCTCAAGGGATTCTCCTACGAGCAGTACTTC.

The rearrangement joins TRBV29-1 to TRBJ1-1, with D possibly being TRBD1 (5 bases). Germline V lookup: CDR1 SQVTM, CDR2 ANQGSEA. There are 13 residues in the CDR3. Trimming pared 3 bases from V and 4 bases from J, leaving 12 bases between. In DNA form, the CDR3 reads TGCAGCGTTGACAGGGTGAAGTCCACTGAAGCTTTCTTT. The encoded protein is CSVDRVKSTEAFF.

The chain carries TRBV19 and TRBJ1-1; no clear D. V lost 3 bases to trimming and J lost 4 bases, with 12 bases between them. The CDR3 is 14 amino acids. CDR1 is LNHDA, CDR2 SQIVND, per germline (reference sequence). Here the CDR3 DNA reads TGTGCCAGTAGTATTCGCATGTGGGGCACTGAAGCTTTCTTT. Translated: CASSIRMWGTEAFF.

The rearrangement uses TRBV7-8 and TRBJ1-3; 7 bases align to TRBD1. This CDR3 is built from 14 residues. Germline-derived CDR1 and CDR2 are SGHVS and FQNEAQ. Unmatched junction bases numbered 2, after V lost 2 bases and J lost 4 bases. The CDR3 sequence: CASSLQGGGNTIYF. DNA for the CDR3: TGTGCCAGCAGCTTACAGGGGGGCGGAAACACCATATATTTT.

The CDR3 loop is CASRPGGTSGEQYF. The CDR3 nucleotides read TGTGCCAGTAGACCGGGGGGAACGTCGGGAGAGCAGTACTTC. V gene TRBV19 combines with J gene TRBJ2-7; 7 bases are shared with TRBD2. CDR3 size: 14 residues. Germline CDR1 reads LNHDA; CDR2 reads SQIVND (reference sequence). V dropped 6 bases and J dropped 7; count of bases not matched to a gene: 12.

The chain has TRBV10-2 and TRBJ2-3; D is ambiguous. CDR1 and CDR2 from the germline V gene are WSHSY and SAAADI. CDR3 size: 14 residues. Trimming took 8 bases from V and 6 from J, leaving 18 bases between them. CDR3 amino acids: CASRPSRVWDTQYF. CDR3 nucleotides: TGCGCCAGCCGCCCGAGTAGGGTTTGGGATACGCAGTATTTT.

The CDR3 sequence: CASSSAGEETQYF. Written as DNA, the CDR3 is TGTGCCAGCAGCTCCGCAGGGGAAGAGACCCAGTACTTC. The V and J genes are TRBV7-6 and TRBJ2-5; possible D gene TRBD1, 6 bases. CDR3 length equals 13 residues. In germline, CDR1 is SGHVS, CDR2 FNYEAQ. Between the trimmed V and J ends, which lost 4 bases and 3 bases, there was a span of 9 bases.

This clone was detected once. V is TRBV10-1 and J is TRBJ2-2; the D is unclear. Trimming took 4 bases from V and 4 from J, leaving 16 bases between them. The CDR3 loop spans 16 amino acids. Germline loops: CDR1 WNHNN, CDR2 SYGVQD (reference sequence). The DNA for the CDR3 is TGCGCCAGCAGTGTGGGTGGCCGTCGGGTCACCGGGGAGCTGTTTTTT. As protein: CASSVGGRRVTGELFF.

The rearrangement links TRBV7-9 to TRBJ2-7; possible D gene TRBD1, 6 bases. Germline V gene data show CDR1 as SEHNR and CDR2 as FQNEAQ (reference sequence). The CDR3 length is 18 residues. V was trimmed by 4 bases and J by 7 bases, leaving 29 bases between them. CDR3 DNA: TGTGCCAGCAGCTCTGGGGAAGGCACAGGGAAGGGGAAGCAGGAGCAGTACTTC. Translated, it gives CASSSGEGTGKGKQEQYF.

The rearrangement joins TRBV15 to TRBJ2-3; D not certain. Germline assignment: CDR1 LNHNV and CDR2 YYDKDF (reference sequence). Trimming took 0 bases from V and 0 from J, leaving 10 bases between them. CDR3 length: 16 amino acids. The CDR3 protein is CATSRDLTPSTDTQYF. CDR3 coding DNA: TGTGCCACCAGCAGAGATTTAACTCCTAGCACAGATACGCAGTATTTT. Looking up the rest from reference TRBV15 and TRBJ2-3 gives the full variable domain: DAMVIQNPRYQVTQFGKPVTLSCSQTLNHNVMYWYQQKSSQAPKLLFHYYDKDFNNEADTPDNFQSRRPNTSFCFLDIRSPGLGDTAMYLCATSRDLTPSTDTQYFGPGTRLTVL.

The chain carries TRBV30 and TRBJ1-1; D uncertain. The germline V gene has CDR1 GTSNPN and CDR2 SVGIG (reference sequence). The CDR3 runs to 13 residues. V lost 0 bases and J lost 2, with 7 bases in between. The CDR3 protein is CAWSVGANTEAFF. CDR3 in DNA: TGTGCCTGGAGTGTTGGTGCCAACACTGAAGCTTTCTTT.

The CDR3 sequence is CSVYMSYNEQFF. DNA for the CDR3: TGCAGCGTTTACATGTCCTACAATGAGCAGTTCTTC. The genes are TRBV29-1 and TRBJ2-1, with no clear D. V lost 5 bases and J lost 1, with 6 bases in between. Germline CDR1 is SQVTM and CDR2 is ANQGSEA. CDR3 length: 12 residues.

There are a few counts of this clone. V usage is TRBV10-1 and J usage is TRBJ2-7; 9 positions match TRBD1. There are 13 residues in the CDR3. Germline values: CDR1 WNHNN, CDR2 SYGVQD (reference sequence). Trimming took 5 bases from V and 5 from J; bases not matched to a gene: 4. CDR3 coding DNA: TGCGCCAGCAGTTCCCGACAGGGGGACGAGCAGTACTTC. This encodes CASSSRQGDEQYF.

The J gene is TRBJ1-1, the V gene TRBV6-6, with TRBD1 identical over 9 bases. The J segment lost 0 bases and the V segment lost 5 bases, leaving 4 bases of the junction unmatched. The V gene's germline CDR1 is MNHNY and CDR2 SVGAGI (reference sequence). The CDR3 spans 15 residues. The CDR3: CASSPGQGVNTEAFF. CDR3 nucleotides: TGTGCCAGCAGTCCGGGACAGGGAGTGAACACTGAAGCTTTCTTT.

DNA for the CDR3: TGTGCCAGCAGTTACCCGCCCCTTAATGAGCAGTTCTTC. As protein: CASSYPPLNEQFF. The chain employs TRBV6-5 and TRBJ2-1; D is unclear. The V end lost 2 bases, the J end lost 7 bases, and 9 bases lay between the germline ends. CDR1 is MNHEY and CDR2 is SVGAGI in the germline V gene. CDR3 length equals 13 residues.

The rearrangement uses TRBV18 and TRBJ1-6; weak D call: TRBD1 (5 bases). This CDR3 is built from 14 residues. Germline V gene data show CDR1 as KGHSH and CDR2 as LQKENI. V lost 2 bases, J lost 5 bases, and 7 bases lay in between. As DNA, the CDR3 is TGTGCCAGCTCACCAGTGACAGATAATTCACCCCTCCACTTT. This sequence encodes CASSPVTDNSPLHF.

The rearrangement links TRBV6-5 to TRBJ2-4; tentatively, D is TRBD1 (6 bases). Germline CDR1 reads MNHEY; CDR2 reads SVGAGI. The germline V and J ends were trimmed by 7 bases and 1 base, with 14 bases remaining between them. The CDR3 is made up of 15 amino acids. CDR3 amino acids: CASTPPGVAKNIQYF. The DNA of the CDR3 is TGTGCCAGCACCCCGCCAGGGGTGGCCAAAAACATTCAGTACTTC.